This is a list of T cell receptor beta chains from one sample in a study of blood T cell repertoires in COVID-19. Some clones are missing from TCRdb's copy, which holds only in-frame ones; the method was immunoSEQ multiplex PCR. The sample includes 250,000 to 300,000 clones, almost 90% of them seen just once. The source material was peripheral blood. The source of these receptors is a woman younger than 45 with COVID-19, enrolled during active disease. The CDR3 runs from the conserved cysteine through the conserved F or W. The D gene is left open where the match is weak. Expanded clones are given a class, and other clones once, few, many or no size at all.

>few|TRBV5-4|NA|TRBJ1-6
TGTGCCAGCAGCTTGCTGGGGGCGCAGGGTTCACCCCTCCACTTT
CASSLLGAQGSPLHF
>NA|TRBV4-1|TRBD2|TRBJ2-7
TGCGCCAGCAGCCAAGATCCGGGACTAGCGAAGGAGCAGTACTTC
CASSQDPGLAKEQYF
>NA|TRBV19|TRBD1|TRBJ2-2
TGTGCCAGTAGTGTACAACAGGGGTTCGCGAACACCGGGGAGCTGTTTTTT
CASSVQQGFANTGELFF
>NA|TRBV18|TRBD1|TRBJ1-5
TGTGCCAGCTCAGAGGGACAGGGCTGGCCCCAGCATTTT
CASSEGQGWPQHF
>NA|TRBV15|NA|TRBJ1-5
TGTGCCACCAGCAGAGATCATGGGGGCTCTCAGCCCCAGCATTTT
CATSRDHGGSQPQHF
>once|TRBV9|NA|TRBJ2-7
TGTGCCAGCAGCGTAGTCGGGAGTAGCCACGAGCAGTACTTC
CASSVVGSSHEQYF
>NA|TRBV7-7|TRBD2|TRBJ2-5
TGTGCTAGCAGTCGGACCGGGACTAGCGGGGGAGAGACCCAGTACTTC
CASSRTGTSGGETQYF
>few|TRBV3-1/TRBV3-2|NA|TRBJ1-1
TGTGCCAGCAGCAACAGAGTGAACACTGAAGCTTTCTTT
CASSNRVNTEAFF
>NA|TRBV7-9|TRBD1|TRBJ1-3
TGTGCCAGCAGCTTAGGTGGGGTGGGACAGTTCTCTGGAAACACCATATATTTT
CASSLGGVGQFSGNTIYF
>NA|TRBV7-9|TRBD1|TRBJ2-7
TGTGCCAGCAGCGAGGCCCTAGGACAGGATGCCTTCTACGAGCAGTACTTC
CASSEALGQDAFYEQYF
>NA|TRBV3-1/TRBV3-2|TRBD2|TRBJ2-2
TGTGCCAGCAGCCAGACGGGTAGCGGGAGGGCCTCCGGGGAGCTGTTTTTT
CASSQTGSGRASGELFF
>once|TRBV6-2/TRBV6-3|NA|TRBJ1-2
TGTGCCAGCAGCAGAGGAAACAACTATGGCTACACCTTC
CASSRGNNYGYTF
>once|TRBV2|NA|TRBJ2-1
TGTGCCAGCCAGACAGTCACGAATGAGCAGTTCTTC
CASQTVTNEQFF
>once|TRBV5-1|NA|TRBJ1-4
TGCGCCAGCAGCTTGGGACAGACAACTAATGAAAAACTGTTTTTT
CASSLGQTTNEKLFF
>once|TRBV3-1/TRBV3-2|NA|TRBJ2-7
TGTGCCAGCAGCCAAGGTGGCACTAGATCTTACGAGCAGTACTTC
CASSQGGTRSYEQYF
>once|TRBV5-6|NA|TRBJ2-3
TGTGCCAGCAGCAACAGGGTCCCAGATACGCAGTATTTT
CASSNRVPDTQYF
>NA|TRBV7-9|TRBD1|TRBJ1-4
TGTGCCAGCAGCTTCCCCCTGGGACAGGGAGATGAAAAACTGTTTTTT
CASSFPLGQGDEKLFF
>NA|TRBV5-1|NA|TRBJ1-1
TGCGCCAGCAGCAATCCTACCGGGAACACTGAAGCTTTCTTT
CASSNPTGNTEAFF
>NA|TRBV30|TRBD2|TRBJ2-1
TGTGCCTGGAGAGGGGGGCTAGCGGGAGTTGGTGAGCAGTTCTTC
CAWRGGLAGVGEQFF
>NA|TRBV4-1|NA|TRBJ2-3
TGCGCCAGCAGCCAAGACCTGACAGTCACAGATACGCAGTATTTT
CASSQDLTVTDTQYF
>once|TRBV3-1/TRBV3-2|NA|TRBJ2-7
TGTGCCAGCAGCCACAAGACAGGTGGGATCTACGAGCAGTACTTC
CASSHKTGGIYEQYF
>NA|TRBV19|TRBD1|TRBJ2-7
TGTGCCAGCCGGGACAGGGGTGGCGAGCAGTACTTC
CASRDRGGEQYF
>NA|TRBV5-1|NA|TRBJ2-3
TGCGCCAGCAGACCTACAGGGATGCGGACAGATACGCAGTATTTT
CASRPTGMRTDTQYF
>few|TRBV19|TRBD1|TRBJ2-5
TGTGCCAGTAGGCCACAGGGGTTGACAGAGACCCAGTACTTC
CASRPQGLTETQYF
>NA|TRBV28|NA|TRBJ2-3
TGTGCCAGCAGTCCCCGCCACAGGGAAGATACGCAGTATTTT
CASSPRHREDTQYF
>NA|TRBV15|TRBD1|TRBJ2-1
TGTGCCACCAGCCGAGACAGGGGCTCCTACAATGAGCAGTTCTTC
CATSRDRGSYNEQFF
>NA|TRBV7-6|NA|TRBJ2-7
TGTGCCAGCAGCACCGGGACACAACCCTACGAGCAGTACTTC
CASSTGTQPYEQYF
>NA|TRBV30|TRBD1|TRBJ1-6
TGTGCCTGGAGTGACAGGGGGTCCTTCACGAGCTCCTATAATTCACCCCTCCACTTT
CAWSDRGSFTSSYNSPLHF
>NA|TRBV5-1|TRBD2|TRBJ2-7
TGCGCCAGCAGTTACCTAGCGGGAGGGGGGTACGAGCAGTACTTC
CASSYLAGGGYEQYF
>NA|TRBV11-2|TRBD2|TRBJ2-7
TGTGCCAGCAGCTCCGCACTAGCGGACCCGGCCTACGAGCAGTACTTC
CASSSALADPAYEQYF
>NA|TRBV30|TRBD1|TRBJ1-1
TGTGCCTGGTGCCTGGACAGGGGGAACACTGAAGCTTTCTTT
CAWCLDRGNTEAFF
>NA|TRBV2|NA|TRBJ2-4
TGTGCCAGCAAAAGTGTCACTCTAGCCAAAAACATTCAGTACTTC
CASKSVTLAKNIQYF
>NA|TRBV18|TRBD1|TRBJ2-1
TGTGCCAGCTCACCATTCACAGGGGCGGACAATGAGCAGTTCTTC
CASSPFTGADNEQFF
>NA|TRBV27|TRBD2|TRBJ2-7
TGTGCCAGCAGTTTATCACCCCCGGGACTAGCGGGGTACGAGCAGTACTTC
CASSLSPPGLAGYEQYF
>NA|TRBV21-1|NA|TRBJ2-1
TGTGCCAGCAGCAAAAAGAGGGGACTAGCGCAAAAGCAGTTCTTC
CASSKKRGLAQKQFF
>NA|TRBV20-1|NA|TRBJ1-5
TGCAGTGCCGGAAAGGAGTGGCCCCAGCATTTT
CSAGKEWPQHF
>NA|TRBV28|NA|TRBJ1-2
TGTGCCAGCACCGGTGACAGCTATGGCTACACCTTC
CASTGDSYGYTF
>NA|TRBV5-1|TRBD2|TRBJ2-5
TGCGCCAGCTCGGGGGGACTGGGACTAGCGGGAGGAGAGACCCAGTACTTC
CASSGGLGLAGGETQYF
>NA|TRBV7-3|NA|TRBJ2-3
TGTGCCAGCAGCTTAACGGGGGGACGGGATACGCAGTATTTT
CASSLTGGRDTQYF
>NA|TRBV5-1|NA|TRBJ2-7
TGCGCCAGCAGCTTGAACCAAGGAGTTTACGGCGAGCAGTACTTC
CASSLNQGVYGEQYF
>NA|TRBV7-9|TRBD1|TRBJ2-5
TGTGCCAGCAGCTTAAACATCGGGACAGGGTTTTTGGAGACCCAGTACTTC
CASSLNIGTGFLETQYF
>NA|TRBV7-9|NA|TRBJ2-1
TGTGCCAGCAGCTTAGTCGCGGGCGGTGAGCAGTTCTTC
CASSLVAGGEQFF
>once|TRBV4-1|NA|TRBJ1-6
TGCGCCAGCAGCCTCCAGGGGTGGGCCCAGAGCTCCTATAATTCACCCCTCCACTTT
CASSLQGWAQSSYNSPLHF
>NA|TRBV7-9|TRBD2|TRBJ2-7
TGTGCCAGCAGCTCGACTAGCGGTACCTACGAGCAGTACTTC
CASSSTSGTYEQYF
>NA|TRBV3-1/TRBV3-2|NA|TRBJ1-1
TGTGCCAGCAGCCAAGACCGGGGAACTGAAGCTTTCTTT
CASSQDRGTEAFF
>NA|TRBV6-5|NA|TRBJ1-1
TGTGCCAGCACTCGGGGGGTTGCGGACACTGAAGCTTTCTTT
CASTRGVADTEAFF
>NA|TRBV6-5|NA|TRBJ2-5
TGTGCCAGCAGACGTTCGTCCACGGCAGGAACCCAGTACTTC
CASRRSSTAGTQYF
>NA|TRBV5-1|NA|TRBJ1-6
TGCGCCAGCAGCTCCGCAGTCCTTAATTCACCCCTCCACTTT
CASSSAVLNSPLHF
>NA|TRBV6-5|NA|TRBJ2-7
TGTGCCAGCAGTCCTCAGGGTTACGAGCAGTACTTC
CASSPQGYEQYF
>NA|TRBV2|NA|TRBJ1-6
TGTGCCAGCAGTGCAGGGCGTTCTTCACCCCTCCACTTT
CASSAGRSSPLHF
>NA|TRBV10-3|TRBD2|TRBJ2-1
TGTGCCATCCTCGGGGTAGCGGGACCTACCGGACCAAACAATGAGCAGTTCTTC
CAILGVAGPTGPNNEQFF
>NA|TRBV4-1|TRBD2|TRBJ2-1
TGCGCCAGCAGCCAAGACCGGACTAGCGGGAGAGCCTACAATGAGCAGTTCTTC
CASSQDRTSGRAYNEQFF
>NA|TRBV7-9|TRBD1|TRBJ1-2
TGTGCCAGCAGCGTGGGGGACAGGGGCTATGGCTACACCTTC
CASSVGDRGYGYTF
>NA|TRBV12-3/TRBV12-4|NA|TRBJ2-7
TGTGCCAGCAAAATGGGGGGATCTAGGGAGCAGTACTTC
CASKMGGSREQYF
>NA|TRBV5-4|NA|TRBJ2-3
TGTGCCAGCAGCCCGGGTGCGCTCTCGCATACGCAGTATTTT
CASSPGALSHTQYF
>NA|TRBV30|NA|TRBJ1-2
TGTGCCTCCCCGGGGGGTAACTATGGCTACACCTTC
CASPGGNYGYTF
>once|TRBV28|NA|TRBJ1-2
TGTGCCAGCAGTTCCCCATCCAGTAGGGGTAACTATGGCTACACCTTC
CASSSPSSRGNYGYTF
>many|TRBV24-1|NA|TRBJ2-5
TGTGCCACCAGTGATGGCAGGGAAGAGACCCAGTACTTC
CATSDGREETQYF
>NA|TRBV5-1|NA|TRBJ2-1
TGCGCCAGCAGCTTGGATTTGAGGAGGGAGCAGTTCTTC
CASSLDLRREQFF